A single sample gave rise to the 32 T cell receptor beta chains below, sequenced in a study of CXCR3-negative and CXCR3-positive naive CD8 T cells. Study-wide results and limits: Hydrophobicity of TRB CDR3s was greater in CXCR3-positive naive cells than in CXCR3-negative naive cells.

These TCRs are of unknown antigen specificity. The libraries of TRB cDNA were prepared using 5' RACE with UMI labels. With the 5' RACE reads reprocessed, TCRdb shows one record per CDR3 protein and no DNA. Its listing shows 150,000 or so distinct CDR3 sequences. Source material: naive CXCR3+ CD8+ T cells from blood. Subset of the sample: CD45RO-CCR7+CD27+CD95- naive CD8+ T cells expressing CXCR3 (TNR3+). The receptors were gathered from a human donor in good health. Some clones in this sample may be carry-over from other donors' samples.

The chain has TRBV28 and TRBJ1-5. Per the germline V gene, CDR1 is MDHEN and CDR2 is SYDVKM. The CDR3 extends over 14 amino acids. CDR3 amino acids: CASSAAGTNQPQHF.

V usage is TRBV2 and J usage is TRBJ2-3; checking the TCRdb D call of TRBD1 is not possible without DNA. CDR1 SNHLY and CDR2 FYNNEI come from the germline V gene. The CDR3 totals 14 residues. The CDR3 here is CASSEATGTDTQYF. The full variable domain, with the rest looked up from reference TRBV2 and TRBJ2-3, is EPEVTQTPSHQVTQMGQEVILRCVPISNHLYFYWYRQILGQKVEFLVSFYNNEISEKSEIFDDQFSVERPDGSNFTLKIRSTKLEDSAMYFCASSEATGTDTQYFGPGTRLTVL.

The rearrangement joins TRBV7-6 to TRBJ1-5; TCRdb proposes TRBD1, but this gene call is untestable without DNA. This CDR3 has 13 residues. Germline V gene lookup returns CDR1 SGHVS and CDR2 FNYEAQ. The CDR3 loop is CASSLTGYQPQHF.

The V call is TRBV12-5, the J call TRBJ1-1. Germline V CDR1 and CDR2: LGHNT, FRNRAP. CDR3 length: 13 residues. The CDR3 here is CASGAFMNTEAFF. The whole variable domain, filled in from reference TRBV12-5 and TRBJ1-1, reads DARVTQTPRHKVTEMGQEVTMRCQPILGHNTVFWYRQTMMQGLELLAYFRNRAPLDDSGMPKDRFSAEMPDATLATLKIQPSEPRDSAVYFCASGAFMNTEAFFGQGTRLTVV.

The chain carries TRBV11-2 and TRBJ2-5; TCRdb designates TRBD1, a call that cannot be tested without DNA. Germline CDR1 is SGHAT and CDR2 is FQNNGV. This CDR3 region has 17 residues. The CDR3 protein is CASSRLGVQTSQETQYF.

The CDR3 reads CASSQGPGSALEQYF. The J gene is TRBJ2-7, the V gene TRBV14. The CDR3 loop spans 15 amino acids. In germline, CDR1 is SGHDN, CDR2 FVKESK. The variable domain in full, with the rest retrieved from reference TRBV14 and TRBJ2-7, is EAGVTQFPSHSVIEKGQTVTLRCDPISGHDNLYWYRRVMGKEIKFLLHFVKESKQDESGMPNNRFLAERTGGTYSTLKVQPAELEDSGVYFCASSQGPGSALEQYFGPGTRLTVT.

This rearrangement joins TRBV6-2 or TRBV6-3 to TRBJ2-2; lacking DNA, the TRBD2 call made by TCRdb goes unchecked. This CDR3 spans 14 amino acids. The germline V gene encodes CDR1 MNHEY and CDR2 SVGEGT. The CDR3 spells CASSYGLVVGELFF.

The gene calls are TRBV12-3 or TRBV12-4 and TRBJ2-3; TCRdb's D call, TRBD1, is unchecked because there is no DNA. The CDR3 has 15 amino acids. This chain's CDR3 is CASSPGQGGTDTQYF.

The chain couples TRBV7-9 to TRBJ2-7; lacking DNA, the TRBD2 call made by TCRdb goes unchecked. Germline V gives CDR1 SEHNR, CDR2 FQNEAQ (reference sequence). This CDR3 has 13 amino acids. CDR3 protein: CAIGRGNTYEQYF.

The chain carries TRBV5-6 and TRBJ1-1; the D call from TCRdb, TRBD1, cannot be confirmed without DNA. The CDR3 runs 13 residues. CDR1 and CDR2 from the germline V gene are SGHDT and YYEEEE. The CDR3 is CASSLLSGPEAFF.

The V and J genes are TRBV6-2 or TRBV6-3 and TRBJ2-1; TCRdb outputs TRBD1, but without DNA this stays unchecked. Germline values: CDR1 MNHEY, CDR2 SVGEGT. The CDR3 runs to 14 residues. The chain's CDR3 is CASCLDPVNNEQFF.

CDR3 residues: CASSPLTESQETQYF. The chain links TRBV18 to TRBJ2-5; TCRdb reports TRBD1, a call that lacks DNA to check it against. This CDR3 region has 15 residues. Germline loops: CDR1 KGHSH, CDR2 LQKENI.

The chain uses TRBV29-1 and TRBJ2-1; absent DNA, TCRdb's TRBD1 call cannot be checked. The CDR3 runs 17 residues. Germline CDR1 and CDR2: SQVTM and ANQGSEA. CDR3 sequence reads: CSVRGVDREHRSNEQFF.

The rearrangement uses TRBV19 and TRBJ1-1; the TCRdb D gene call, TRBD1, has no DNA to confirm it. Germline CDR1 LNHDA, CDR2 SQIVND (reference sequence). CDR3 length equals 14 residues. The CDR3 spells CASSWGQANTEAFF.

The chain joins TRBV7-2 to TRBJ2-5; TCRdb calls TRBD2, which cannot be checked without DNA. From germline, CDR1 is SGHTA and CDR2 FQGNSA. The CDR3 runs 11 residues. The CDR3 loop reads CASSLPSGGSF.

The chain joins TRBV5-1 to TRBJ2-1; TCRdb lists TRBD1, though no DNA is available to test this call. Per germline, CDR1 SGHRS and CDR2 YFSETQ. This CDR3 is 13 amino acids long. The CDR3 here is CASTYDRPNEQFF.

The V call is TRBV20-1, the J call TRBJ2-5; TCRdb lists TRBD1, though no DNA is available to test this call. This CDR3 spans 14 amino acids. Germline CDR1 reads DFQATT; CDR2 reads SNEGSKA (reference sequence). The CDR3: CSATHAGQGETQYF.

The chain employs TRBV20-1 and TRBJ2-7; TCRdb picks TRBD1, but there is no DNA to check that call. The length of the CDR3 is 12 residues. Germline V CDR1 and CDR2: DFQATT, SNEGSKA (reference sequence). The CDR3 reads CSAREQGYEQYF.

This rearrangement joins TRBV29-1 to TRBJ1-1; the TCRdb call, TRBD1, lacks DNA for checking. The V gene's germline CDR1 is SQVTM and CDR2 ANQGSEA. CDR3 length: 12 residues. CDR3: CSGRQGTNEAFF.

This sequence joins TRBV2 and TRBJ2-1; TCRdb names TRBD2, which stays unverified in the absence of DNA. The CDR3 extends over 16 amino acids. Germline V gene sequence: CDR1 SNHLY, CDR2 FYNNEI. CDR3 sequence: CASSDLAGTRYNEQFF.

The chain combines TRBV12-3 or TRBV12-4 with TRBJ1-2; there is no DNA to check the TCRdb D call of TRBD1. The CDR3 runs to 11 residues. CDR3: CASSLGTAYTF.

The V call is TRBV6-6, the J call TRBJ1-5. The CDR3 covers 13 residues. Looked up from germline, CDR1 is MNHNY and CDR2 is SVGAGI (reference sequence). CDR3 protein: CASTSESNQPQHF.

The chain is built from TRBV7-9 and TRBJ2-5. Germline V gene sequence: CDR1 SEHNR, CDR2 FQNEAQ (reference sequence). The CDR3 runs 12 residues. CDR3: CASSFGWETQYF.

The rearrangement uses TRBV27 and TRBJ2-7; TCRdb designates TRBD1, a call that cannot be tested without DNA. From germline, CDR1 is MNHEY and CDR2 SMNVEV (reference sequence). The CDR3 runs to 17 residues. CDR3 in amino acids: CASGLPNPGQPSYEQYF.

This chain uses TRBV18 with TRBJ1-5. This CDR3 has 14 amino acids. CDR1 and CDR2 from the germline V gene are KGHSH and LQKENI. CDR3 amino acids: CASSPGRSNQPQHF.

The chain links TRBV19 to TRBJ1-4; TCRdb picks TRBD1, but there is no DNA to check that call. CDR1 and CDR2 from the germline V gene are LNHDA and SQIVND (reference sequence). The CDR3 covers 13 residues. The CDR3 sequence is CASIAQGNEKLFF.

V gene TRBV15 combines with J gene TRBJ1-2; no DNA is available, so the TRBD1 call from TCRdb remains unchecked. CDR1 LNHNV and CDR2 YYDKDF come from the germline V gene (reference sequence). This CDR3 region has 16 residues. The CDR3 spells CATSPRGTRANYGYTF.

CDR3 sequence: CSVTGGTVSYEQYF. This sequence joins TRBV29-1 and TRBJ2-7; the D call from TCRdb, TRBD1, cannot be confirmed without DNA. Looked up from germline, CDR1 is SQVTM and CDR2 is ANQGSEA. The CDR3 contains 14 residues.

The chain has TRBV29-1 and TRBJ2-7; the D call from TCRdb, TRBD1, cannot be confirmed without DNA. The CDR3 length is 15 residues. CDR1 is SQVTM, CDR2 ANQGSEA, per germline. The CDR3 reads CSVEELGTGGYEQYF.

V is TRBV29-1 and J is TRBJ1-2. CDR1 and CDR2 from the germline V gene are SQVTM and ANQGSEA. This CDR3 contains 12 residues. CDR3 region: CSVEAGGDGYTF. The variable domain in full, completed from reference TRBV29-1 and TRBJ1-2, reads SAVISQKPSRDICQRGTSLTIQCQVDSQVTMMFWYRQQPGQSLTLIATANQGSEATYESGFVIDKFPISRPNLTFSTLTVSNMSPEDSSIYLCSVEAGGDGYTFGSGTRLTVV.

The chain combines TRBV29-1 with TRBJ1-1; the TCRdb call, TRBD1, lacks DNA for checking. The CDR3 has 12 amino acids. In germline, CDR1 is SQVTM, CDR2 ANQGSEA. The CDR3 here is CSVVEQGAEAFF.

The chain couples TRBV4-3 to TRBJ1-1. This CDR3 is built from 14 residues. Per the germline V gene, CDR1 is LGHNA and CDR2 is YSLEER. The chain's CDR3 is CASSHTTNYAEAFF.